This T cell receptor beta chain was recovered during a study of T cells in tuberculosis. Across the whole study: A South African cohort included IGRA-negative adolescents, latently infected IGRA-positive adolescents and adults with active tuberculosis.

The repertoire was sequenced with immunoSEQ multiplex PCR; TCRdb's copy has only in-frame clones and lacks some. In the table there are tens of thousands of clones, about nine tenths of which are singletons. Only one count was recorded for this clone. Its target is not known. The V and J ends lost 1 base and 3 bases respectively, with 14 bases between them. The CDR3 is 15 amino acids. Germline assignment: CDR1 SGHRS and CDR2 YFSETQ. Study results and limitations: Shorter CDR3-alpha in active tuberculosis partly drove smaller distances.

Sequenced: PBMCs. This sequence originates from a donor aged 10-35 years with latent tuberculosis or without tuberculosis infection. The chain is built from TRBV5-1 and TRBJ2-7; perhaps TRBD1 as D (6 bases). DNA for the CDR3: TGCGCCAGCAGCTTGTCCCCAGGGGCCTTCTACGAGCAGTACTTC. Protein product: CASSLSPGAFYEQYF.